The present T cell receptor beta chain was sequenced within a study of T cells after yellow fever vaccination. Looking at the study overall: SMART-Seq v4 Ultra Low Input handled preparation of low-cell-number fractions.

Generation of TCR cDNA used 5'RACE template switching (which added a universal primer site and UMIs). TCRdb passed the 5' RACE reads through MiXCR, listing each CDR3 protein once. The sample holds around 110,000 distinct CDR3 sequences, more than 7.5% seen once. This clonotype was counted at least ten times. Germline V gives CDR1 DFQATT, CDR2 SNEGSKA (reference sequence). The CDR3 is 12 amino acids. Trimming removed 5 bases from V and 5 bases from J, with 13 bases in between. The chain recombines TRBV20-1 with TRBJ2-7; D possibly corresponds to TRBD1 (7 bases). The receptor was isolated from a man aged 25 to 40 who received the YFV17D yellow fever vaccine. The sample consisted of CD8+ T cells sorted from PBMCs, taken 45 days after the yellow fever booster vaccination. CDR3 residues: CSADTGEDEQYF. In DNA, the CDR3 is TGCAGTGCTGATACAGGGGAGGACGAGCAGTACTTC.